These 14 T cell receptor beta chains were sequenced from one sample in a study of blood T cell repertoires in COVID-19 (dated by TCRdb to the early 2020s). Libraries were built with the immunoSEQ multiplex PCR assay. The table was pulled from immuneACCESS by TCRdb, which kept in-frame rearrangements only. Such tables lose some clones; where checked, under half of the loss comes from unresolved V genes, and the rest has no known cause. The sample data list under 450,000 clones, and approximately 77% of these were observed just once. The ten most abundant clones make up around 1% of the sample. The sample comprised peripheral blood. These receptors originate from a human donor with acute or convalescent COVID-19. The donor label of this sample is uncertain.

The genes are TRBV5-1 and TRBJ1-2, with a weak D call TRBD1 (5 bases). The CDR3 loop spans 15 amino acids. Germline V gene lookup returns CDR1 SGHRS and CDR2 YFSETQ. With 4 bases removed from V and 2 bases from J, the gap between germline ends came to 15 bases. The CDR3 region is CASSPGGDPNYGYTF. The CDR3 nucleotides read TGCGCCAGCAGCCCTGGGGGGGACCCGAACTATGGCTACACCTTC. Supplemented by reference TRBV5-1 and TRBJ1-2, the full variable domain reads KAGVTQTPRYLIKTRGQQVTLSCSPISGHRSVSWYQQTPGQGLQFLFEYFSETQRNKGNFPGRFSGRQFSNSRSEMNVSTLELGDSALYLCASSPGGDPNYGYTFGSGTRLTVV.

The chain recombines TRBV6-6 with TRBJ1-5; a weak D match, TRBD1 (6 bases). CDR3 length equals 15 residues. Trimming removed 7 bases from V and 3 bases from J, with 16 bases in between. CDR1 is MNHNY and CDR2 is SVGAGI in the germline V gene (reference sequence). The CDR3 DNA reads as TGTGCCAGCACTAACGGGGGGCAGTACAATCAGCCCCAGCATTTT. Its translation is CASTNGGQYNQPQHF.

The chain carries TRBV18 and TRBJ2-1; a weak D match, TRBD2 (6 bases). Germline CDR1 reads KGHSH; CDR2 reads LQKENI. The CDR3 is 12 amino acids. Trimming pared 4 bases from V and 9 bases from J, leaving 10 bases between. In nucleotides, the CDR3 is TGTGCCAGCTCACTTAGGGGAGGTGAGCAGTTCTTC. It translates to CASSLRGGEQFF.

V and J are TRBV7-2 and TRBJ2-1; TRBD2 aligns across 9 bases. This CDR3 comprises 16 residues. Germline V gives CDR1 SGHTA, CDR2 FQGNSA. Unmatched junction bases numbered 9, after V lost 1 base and J lost 8 bases. The CDR3 protein is CASSLVMGLAGDEQFF. CDR3 DNA sequence: TGTGCCAGCAGCTTAGTTATGGGACTAGCAGGGGATGAGCAGTTCTTC.

The chain carries TRBV19 and TRBJ1-5, with D maybe TRBD1 (5 bases). Germline CDR1 and CDR2: LNHDA and SQIVND (reference sequence). V was shortened by 8 bases and J by 5 bases, with 16 bases between the two germline ends. This CDR3 is built from 14 residues. This chain's CDR3 is CASSKQASHQPQHF. The CDR3 region has the DNA TGTGCCAGTTCGAAACAGGCCTCCCATCAGCCCCAGCATTTT.

The chain carries TRBV5-1 and TRBJ1-1; 7 bases fit TRBD1. V gave up 0 bases and J gave up 4 bases; unmatched junction bases: 9. The CDR3 is made up of 16 amino acids. Germline lookup yields CDR1 SGHRS and CDR2 YFSETQ. CDR3 protein: CASSLARQGGITEAFF. CDR3 nucleotides: TGCGCCAGCAGCTTGGCCCGACAGGGTGGTATCACTGAAGCTTTCTTT.

This rearrangement joins TRBV6-2 or TRBV6-3 to TRBJ2-7; 7 bases align to TRBD2. The V segment lost 0 bases and the J segment 2 bases; nucleotides outside the gene matches: 13. In germline, CDR1 is MNHEY, CDR2 SVGEGT. The CDR3 totals 18 residues. Written as DNA, the CDR3 is TGTGCCAGCAGTTACTCGGGGAGCGGGACCCCCTACACCTACGAGCAGTACTTC. This sequence encodes CASSYSGSGTPYTYEQYF.

This clone was observed a single time. CDR3 sequence (DNA): TGTGCCAGCAGAAGATCCGGACCGACAGGGGGGTATGGCTACACCTTC. It specifies CASRRSGPTGGYGYTF. This rearrangement joins TRBV28 to TRBJ1-2; 9 nucleotides align to TRBD1. The CDR3 is 16 amino acids. CDR1 is MDHEN, CDR2 SYDVKM, per germline. The V and J ends lost 6 bases and 5 bases, in that order; junction bases with no gene match: 13.

This chain uses TRBV5-4 with TRBJ1-1, with 7 bases matching TRBD1. Trimming at V came to 10 bases and at J to 1 base, leaving 10 bases not matched to a gene. The V gene's germline CDR1 is SGHNT and CDR2 YYREEE (reference sequence). The CDR3 contains 14 residues. In DNA, the CDR3 is TGTGCCTCCACCCAGGGGGGCAGGAACACTGAAGCTTTCTTT. Encoded protein: CASTQGGRNTEAFF.

V and J are TRBV6-5 and TRBJ2-1, with a weak D call TRBD2 (6 bases). Trimming cost V 0 bases and J 4 bases, with 13 bases left between them. The length of the CDR3 is 16 residues. Germline V gene data show CDR1 as MNHEY and CDR2 as SVGAGI. The CDR3 loop is CASSYSAGRGYNEQFF. In DNA, the CDR3 is TGTGCCAGCAGTTACTCGGCCGGGAGAGGGTACAATGAGCAGTTCTTC.

The rearrangement uses TRBV19 and TRBJ2-5, with D possibly TRBD1 on 5 matching bases. CDR1 is LNHDA, CDR2 SQIVND, per germline (reference sequence). The CDR3 is 12 amino acids. V dropped 5 bases and J dropped 4 bases, with 8 bases sitting between them. Here the CDR3 DNA reads TGTGCCAGTAGTGTAAGGGGAGAGACCCAGTACTTC. This translates into CASSVRGETQYF.

V is TRBV30 and J is TRBJ1-6, with D unresolved. Between the trimmed V and J ends, which lost 8 bases and 0 bases, there was a span of 14 bases. The CDR3 consists of 15 residues. Germline assignment: CDR1 GTSNPN and CDR2 SVGIG (reference sequence). CDR3 region: CAQRRVSSYNSPLHF. CDR3 sequence (DNA): TGTGCCCAGCGGAGGGTGAGCTCCTATAATTCACCCCTCCACTTT.

Points on this clone: The same CDR3 arises from other DNA sequences in this sample as well. J is TRBJ1-2 and V is TRBV28; 9 nucleotides align to TRBD1. V lost 6 bases and J lost 4; bases outside the gene matches: 9. This CDR3 has 15 residues. The germline gives CDR1 MDHEN, CDR2 SYDVKM. The CDR3 reads CASSSSGTGTYGYTF. For the CDR3, the DNA is TGTGCCAGCAGCTCCTCCGGGACAGGGACCTATGGCTACACCTTC.

This clone appeared once. The chain joins TRBV9 to TRBJ1-4; TRBD1 matches 8 bases. In germline, CDR1 is SGDLS, CDR2 YYNGEE. The junction had 7 bases not matched to a gene; V was cut back by 4 bases and J by 8 bases. CDR3 length: 14 residues. CDR3: CASSPDRGHEKLFF. CDR3 in DNA: TGTGCCAGCAGCCCCGACAGGGGCCACGAAAAACTGTTTTTT.